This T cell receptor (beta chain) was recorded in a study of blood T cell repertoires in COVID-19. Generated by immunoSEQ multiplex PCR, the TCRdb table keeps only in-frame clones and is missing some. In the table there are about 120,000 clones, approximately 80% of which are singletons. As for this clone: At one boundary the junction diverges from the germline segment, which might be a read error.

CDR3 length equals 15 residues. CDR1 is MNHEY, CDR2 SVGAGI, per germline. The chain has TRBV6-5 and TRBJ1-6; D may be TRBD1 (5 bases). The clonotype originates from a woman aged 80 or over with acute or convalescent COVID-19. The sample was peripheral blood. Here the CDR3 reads CASTYGHSGNSPLHF. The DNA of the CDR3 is TGTGCCAGCACTTACGGACACTCGGGTAATTCACCCCTCCACTTT.